These T cell receptor beta chains were read from a single sample in a study of blood T cell repertoires in COVID-19. The data were produced by immunoSEQ multiplex PCR, yet TCRdb's version contains in-frame clones alone and is incomplete. Of 95,000 to 110,000 clones listed, 87% are singletons. The sequencing input was peripheral blood. Source of these receptors: a human donor in a cohort sampled during active COVID-19. Both conserved end residues are part of each CDR3. The order of the fields is CDR3 protein, CDR3 DNA, clone size, D gene, J gene, V gene. The D gene is left open where the match is weak. Only part of the rows carry a size: once, few, many, or a class if the clone is expanded.

CASSQPKGDYSYNEQFF | TGCGCCAGCAGCCAACCTAAGGGGGATTACTCCTACAATGAGCAGTTCTTC | . | . | TRBJ2-1 | TRBV4-1
CASSEGLGLAATDTQYF | TGTGCCAGCAGTGAAGGGTTAGGACTAGCGGCCACAGATACGCAGTATTTT | . | TRBD2 | TRBJ2-3 | TRBV6-1
CASSQSGEPLQYF | TGCGCCAGCAGCCAGAGCGGGGAGCCCCTGCAGTATTTT | once | TRBD2 | TRBJ2-3 | TRBV4-1
CAWSQGMVGYTF | TGTGCCTGGAGCCAGGGGATGGTTGGCTACACCTTC | few | . | TRBJ1-2 | TRBV30
CASSPGGQQNYGYTF | TGTGCCAGCAGCCCGGGCGGACAGCAGAACTATGGCTACACCTTC | . | . | TRBJ1-2 | TRBV6-5
CAWSVQGRKNTEAFF | TGTGCCTGGAGTGTACAAGGGAGGAAGAACACTGAAGCTTTCTTT | . | . | TRBJ1-1 | TRBV30
CASSLRTSGTDTQYF | TGTGCCAGCAGTTTAAGGACTAGCGGCACAGATACGCAGTATTTT | . | TRBD2 | TRBJ2-3 | TRBV28
CASSLRGDGYTF | TGTGCCAGCAGCCTCAGGGGAGATGGCTACACCTTC | . | . | TRBJ1-2 | TRBV27
CSAADRRSYNEQFF | TGCAGCGCCGCAGACAGACGCTCCTACAATGAGCAGTTCTTC | . | . | TRBJ2-1 | TRBV29-1
CASSRGTATSGANVLTF | TGTGCCAGCAGCCGGGGGACAGCAACCTCTGGGGCCAACGTCCTGACTTTC | . | . | TRBJ2-6 | TRBV5-8
CASSQEGTGVNTEAFF | TGCGCCAGCAGCCAAGAGGGGACAGGGGTGAACACTGAAGCTTTCTTT | . | TRBD1 | TRBJ1-1 | TRBV4-1
CASTSGTDFSGANVLTF | TGTGCCAGCACTTCAGGGACAGATTTCTCTGGGGCCAACGTCCTGACTTTC | . | TRBD1 | TRBJ2-6 | TRBV7-9
CSVAQGRADTQYF | TGCAGCGTTGCACAGGGGAGAGCGGATACGCAGTATTTT | . | TRBD1 | TRBJ2-3 | TRBV29-1
CASSLRGISYEQYF | TGTGCCAGCAGCTTGCGGGGTATCTCCTACGAGCAGTACTTC | few | . | TRBJ2-7 | TRBV5-8